This T cell receptor beta chain appears in the sequencing data of a study of Ad26.COV2.S vaccination and SARS-CoV-2 variants. Findings and caveats of the study: Whether participants received vaccine or placebo, their non-spike TCR breadth was similar.

Sequencing used immunoSEQ multiplex PCR; TCRdb keeps in-frame clones, though not all of them. The sample yields about 350,000 clones, roughly 89% seen once. Germline lookup yields CDR1 SEHNR and CDR2 FQNEAQ (reference sequence). The CDR3 extends over 16 amino acids. Trimming took off 5 bases at V and 2 bases at J, with 18 bases between the two ends. For this clone: Its antigen is not identified.

Treatment in this sample: roughly 18 received Ad26.COV2.S at low or high dose, single or two shots; about five received placebo; per-sample allocation not given. Collection of samples fell on day 63 after the first vaccine or placebo injection. The sequence was obtained from a person between 18 and 59 years old who received the Ad26.COV2.S COVID-19 vaccine or a placebo. The chain links TRBV7-9 to TRBJ2-5; the D gene could be TRBD1 or TRBD2 (5 bases each). Source: peripheral blood, taken in a trial of Ad26.COV2.S vaccine versus placebo. The CDR3 reads CASSPNRGGDQETQYF. CDR3 DNA sequence: TGTGCCAGCAGCCCCAATCGGGGCGGAGATCAAGAGACCCAGTACTTC.